In its sample, the clone carrying this T cell receptor beta chain was seen a few times. This specimen belongs to a study of blood T cell repertoires in COVID-19. Study in general: T cells, B-cell-depleted T cells, or PBMCs provided the cDNA or gDNA that served as material.

Only in-frame clones appear in the TCRdb table, and some are missing; sequencing was by immunoSEQ multiplex PCR. Of tens of thousands of clones listed, roughly four fifths were seen once; the top ten hold 13% to 15%. Germline assignment: CDR1 SNHLY and CDR2 FYNNEI. Trimming at V came to 4 bases and at J to 0 bases, leaving 1 base not matched to a gene. This CDR3 contains 14 residues. The origin of this receptor is a human donor with acute or convalescent COVID-19. The donor label of this sample is uncertain. Sequenced material: peripheral blood. The chain links TRBV2 to TRBJ2-3; the match to TRBD1 covers 7 bases. The CDR3 DNA sequence: TGTGCCAGCAGTGCGGGACAGAGCACAGATACGCAGTATTTT. Translated: CASSAGQSTDTQYF.